These T cell receptor beta chains were read from a single sample in a study of cytomegalovirus exposure and HLA in healthy donors. Generated by immunoSEQ multiplex PCR, the TCRdb table keeps only in-frame clones and is missing some. The sample lists about 130,000 clones; approximately 81% were seen once. The material sequenced was PBMCs. All receptors come from a man younger than 35 in good health and CMV-seronegative. Both conserved end residues are part of each CDR3. The D gene is left open where the match is weak. Size is omitted from some rows. Given values are once, few, many or a class for expanded clones.

j_call | v_call | d_call | clone_size | cdr3_length | cdr3_nt | cdr3_aa
TRBJ1-6 | TRBV14 | - | few | 13 | TGTGCCAGCAGCCAGGCGGGTGTGACACCCCTCCACTTT | CASSQAGVTPLHF
TRBJ1-6 | TRBV28 | - | - | 16 | TGTGCCAGCAGCCCCGCTAGGGGCAGGCAAAATTCACCCCTCCACTTT | CASSPARGRQNSPLHF
TRBJ2-4 | TRBV2 | TRBD1 | - | 17 | TGTGCCAGCAGTTACCGACAGGGGTTGTCGGCCAAAAACATTCAGTACTTC | CASSYRQGLSAKNIQYF
TRBJ2-1 | TRBV5-1 | TRBD2 | - | 15 | TGCGCCAGCAGCGTCGGGACTAGCGGGAACAATGAGCAGTTCTTC | CASSVGTSGNNEQFF
TRBJ1-6 | TRBV30 | - | - | 13 | TGTGCCTGGAGTTTTCAGGGGAATTCACCCCTCCACTTT | CAWSFQGNSPLHF
TRBJ2-1 | TRBV6-6 | TRBD2 | - | 13 | TGTGCCACCTGGCCAGCGGGGGGGAATGAGCAGTTCTTC | CATWPAGGNEQFF
TRBJ2-1 | TRBV6-5 | TRBD2 | - | 15 | TGTGCCAGCAGCCTAGCGGGGCCAACCTACAATGAGCAGTTCTTC | CASSLAGPTYNEQFF
TRBJ1-1 | TRBV14 | - | - | 15 | TGTGCCAGCAGCCACAGCAGGGTTCAAAACACTGAAGCTTTCTTT | CASSHSRVQNTEAFF
TRBJ2-2 | TRBV6-4 | TRBD1 | - | 15 | TGTGCCAGCAGTGAGGGACAGGGTGGCACCGGGGAGCTGTTTTTT | CASSEGQGGTGELFF
TRBJ1-5 | TRBV5-1 | TRBD1 | - | 15 | TGCGCCAGCAGCCCCCGGGACAGGGTCAATCAGCCCCAGCATTTT | CASSPRDRVNQPQHF
TRBJ1-1 | TRBV27 | TRBD1 | - | 14 | TGTGCCAGCAGTCCGATTGGGACAGCCGTTGAAGCTTTCTTT | CASSPIGTAVEAFF
TRBJ2-1 | TRBV11-3 | - | - | 13 | TGTGCCAGCAGCTACTACCTTTCCAATGAGCAGTTCTTC | CASSYYLSNEQFF
TRBJ2-1 | TRBV6-6 | TRBD1 | - | 14 | TGTGCCAGCAGTTCTGGACAGGGGAGGGATGAGCAGTTCTTC | CASSSGQGRDEQFF
TRBJ2-3 | TRBV7-9 | TRBD2 | - | 14 | TGTGCCAGCAGGGGGGGGGTTGGTGCAGATACGCAGTATTTT | CASRGGVGADTQYF
TRBJ2-2 | TRBV6-5 | - | - | 15 | TGTGCCAGCAGTTACTCGGCAGTCAACACCGGGGAGCTGTTTTTT | CASSYSAVNTGELFF
TRBJ2-5 | TRBV19 | - | - | 20 | TGTGCCAGTAGTATCTACCTTCCCTCAAATGAACGGGGGATAGGGGAGACCCAGTACTTC | CASSIYLPSNERGIGETQYF
TRBJ2-5 | TRBV4-1 | - | - | 12 | TGCGCCAGCAGGGGTCCCGACAGTACCCAGTACTTC | CASRGPDSTQYF